This T cell receptor beta chain was captured by sequencing in a study of blood T cells in healthy people across ages. Study-wide results and caveats: Greater diversity and more naive CD4+ cells were seen in long-lived donors than in aged donors.

Notes on this clonotype: The antigen remains undetermined.

Healthy Russian Caucasian donors spanned ages about 6 to 100 years. A second PCR of roughly 6 to 12 cycles used a sample-barcoded 5' primer and a J-beta primer mix. In TCRdb, the 5' RACE reads were re-called with MiXCR into one record per CDR3 protein. Here the sample spans around 1,100,000 distinct CDR3 sequences, around two fifths being singletons. This CDR3 comprises 13 residues. The V gene's germline CDR1 is LGHDT and CDR2 YNNKEL (reference sequence). V was clipped by 4 bases and J by 9 bases, with 13 bases between them. Sequencing was performed on blood. The J gene is TRBJ1-5, the V gene TRBV3-1; D not certain. The TCR was taken from a man aged 18 to 29 in good health. CDR3 bases: TGTGCCAGCAGCCCCCCGGGCGGTCGGCCCCAGCATTTT. Amino acids: CASSPPGGRPQHF.